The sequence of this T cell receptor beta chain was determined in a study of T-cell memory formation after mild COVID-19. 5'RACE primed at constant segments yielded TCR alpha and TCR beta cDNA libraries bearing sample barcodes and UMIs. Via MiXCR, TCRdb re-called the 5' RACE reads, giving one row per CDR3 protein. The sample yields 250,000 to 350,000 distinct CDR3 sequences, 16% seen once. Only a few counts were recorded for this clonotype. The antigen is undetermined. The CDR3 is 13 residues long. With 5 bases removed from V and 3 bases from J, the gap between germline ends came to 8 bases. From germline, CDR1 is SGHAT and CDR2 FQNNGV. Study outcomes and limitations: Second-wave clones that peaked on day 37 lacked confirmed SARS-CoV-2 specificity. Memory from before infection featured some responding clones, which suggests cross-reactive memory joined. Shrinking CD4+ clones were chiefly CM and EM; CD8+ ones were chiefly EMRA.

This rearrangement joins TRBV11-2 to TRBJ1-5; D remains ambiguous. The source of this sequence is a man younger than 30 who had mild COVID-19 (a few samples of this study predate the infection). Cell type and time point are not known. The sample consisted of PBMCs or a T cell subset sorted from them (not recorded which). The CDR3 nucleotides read TGTGCCAGCAGCGGGGAGTTCAATCAGCCCCAGCATTTT. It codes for CASSGEFNQPQHF.